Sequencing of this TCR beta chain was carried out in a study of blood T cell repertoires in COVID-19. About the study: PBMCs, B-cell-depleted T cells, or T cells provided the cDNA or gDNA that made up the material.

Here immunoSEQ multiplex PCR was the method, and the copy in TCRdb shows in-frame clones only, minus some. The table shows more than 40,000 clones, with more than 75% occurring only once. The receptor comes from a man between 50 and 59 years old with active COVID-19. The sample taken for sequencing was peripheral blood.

CDR3 amino acids: CASSELQGQDTQYF. The CDR3 DNA sequence: TGTGCCAGCAGTGAATTACAGGGGCAAGATACGCAGTATTTT. The chain combines TRBV25-1 with TRBJ2-3, with 7 bases aligning to TRBD1. The V gene's germline CDR1 is MGHDK and CDR2 SYGVNS. V was pared by 1 base and J by 5 bases, with 3 bases of the junction left unmatched. The CDR3 totals 14 residues.